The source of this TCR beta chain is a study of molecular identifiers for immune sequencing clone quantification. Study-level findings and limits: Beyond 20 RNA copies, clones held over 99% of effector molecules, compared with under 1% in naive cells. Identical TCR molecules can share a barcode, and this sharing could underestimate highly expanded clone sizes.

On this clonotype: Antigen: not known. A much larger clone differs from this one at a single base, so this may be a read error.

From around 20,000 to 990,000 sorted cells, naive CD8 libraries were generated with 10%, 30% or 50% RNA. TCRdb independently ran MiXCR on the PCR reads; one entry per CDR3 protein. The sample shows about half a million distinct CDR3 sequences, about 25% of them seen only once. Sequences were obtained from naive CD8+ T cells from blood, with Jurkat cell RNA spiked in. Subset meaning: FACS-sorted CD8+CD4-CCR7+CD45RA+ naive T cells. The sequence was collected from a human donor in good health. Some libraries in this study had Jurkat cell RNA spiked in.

CDR3 sequence reads: CANSLRLGSTDTQYF. CDR3 coding DNA: TGTGCCAACAGCTTAAGGTTGGGGAGCACAGATACGCAGTATTTT. The chain combines TRBV7-9 with TRBJ2-3; D remains ambiguous. Germline values: CDR1 SEHNR, CDR2 FQNEAQ (reference sequence). The CDR3 extends over 15 amino acids.